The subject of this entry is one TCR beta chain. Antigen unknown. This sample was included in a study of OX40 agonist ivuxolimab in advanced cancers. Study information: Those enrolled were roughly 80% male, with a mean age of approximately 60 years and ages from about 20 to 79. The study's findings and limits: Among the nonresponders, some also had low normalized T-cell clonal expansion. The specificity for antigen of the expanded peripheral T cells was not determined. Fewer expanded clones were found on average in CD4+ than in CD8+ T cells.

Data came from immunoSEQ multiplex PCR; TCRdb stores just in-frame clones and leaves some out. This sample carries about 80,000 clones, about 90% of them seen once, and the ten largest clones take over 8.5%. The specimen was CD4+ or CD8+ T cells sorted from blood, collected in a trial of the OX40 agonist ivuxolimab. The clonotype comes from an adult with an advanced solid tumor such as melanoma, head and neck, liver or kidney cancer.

CDR3 bases: TGTGCCTCCCCGAAATCGGGGGGCGAGGACGGGGAGCTGTTTTTT. It codes for CASPKSGGEDGELFF. V usage is TRBV5-3 and J usage is TRBJ2-2; D is perhaps TRBD2 (7 bases). TRBV5-3 is sorted into the ORF group, with uncertain function. CDR3 size: 15 residues. V was clipped by 10 bases and J by 7 bases, with 23 bases between them.